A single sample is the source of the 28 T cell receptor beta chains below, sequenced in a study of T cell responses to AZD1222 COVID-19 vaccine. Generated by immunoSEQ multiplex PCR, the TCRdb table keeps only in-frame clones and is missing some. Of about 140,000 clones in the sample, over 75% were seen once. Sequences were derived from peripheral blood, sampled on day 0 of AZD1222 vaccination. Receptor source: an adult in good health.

CDR3 region: CASSTSRRDEKLFF. The CDR3 region has the DNA TGTGCCAGTAGTACGTCCCGGAGGGATGAAAAACTGTTTTTT. The gene calls are TRBV19 and TRBJ1-4; D gene uncertain. The CDR3 length is 14 residues. The germline gives CDR1 LNHDA, CDR2 SQIVND (reference sequence). Trimming took 4 bases from V and 6 from J, leaving 12 bases between them.

In nucleotides, the CDR3 is TGTGCCAGCAGTTTAGCACGGACCGGGGAGCTGTTTTTT. It translates to CASSLARTGELFF. The gene calls are TRBV12-3 or TRBV12-4 and TRBJ2-2, with D hard to call. CDR3 length: 13 amino acids. With 0 bases removed from V and 5 bases from J, the gap between germline ends came to 4 bases.

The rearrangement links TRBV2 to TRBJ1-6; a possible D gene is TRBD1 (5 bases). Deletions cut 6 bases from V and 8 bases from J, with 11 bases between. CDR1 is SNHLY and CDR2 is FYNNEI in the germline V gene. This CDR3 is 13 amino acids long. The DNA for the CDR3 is TGTGCCAGCAGGGAGACAGCAGATTCACCCCTCCACTTT. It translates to CASRETADSPLHF.

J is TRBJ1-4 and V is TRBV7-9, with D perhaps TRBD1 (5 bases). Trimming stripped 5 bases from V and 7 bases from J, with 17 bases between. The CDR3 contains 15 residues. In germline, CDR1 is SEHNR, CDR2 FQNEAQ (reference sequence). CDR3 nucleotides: TGTGCCAGCAGCGCCGGATTATACGGGGCTGAAAAACTGTTTTTT. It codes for CASSAGLYGAEKLFF.

The CDR3 nucleotides are TGTGCCAGCAGCTTTGTAGGTGGCCCCCAAGAGACCCAGTACTTC. This gives the protein CASSFVGGPQETQYF. This sequence joins TRBV5-4 and TRBJ2-5, with no clear D. This CDR3 spans 15 amino acids. Germline values: CDR1 SGHNT, CDR2 YYREEE (reference sequence). V lost 2 bases, J lost 1 base, and 12 bases lay in between.

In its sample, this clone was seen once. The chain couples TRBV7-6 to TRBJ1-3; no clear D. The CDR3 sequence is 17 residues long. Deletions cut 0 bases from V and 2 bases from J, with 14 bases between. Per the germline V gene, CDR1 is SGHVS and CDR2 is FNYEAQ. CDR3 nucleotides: TGTGCCAGCAGCTTAGCGTCGGGGTCCGGGCCTGGAAACACCATATATTTT. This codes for CASSLASGSGPGNTIYF. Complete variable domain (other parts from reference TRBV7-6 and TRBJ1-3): GAGVSQSPRYKVTKRGQDVALRCDPISGHVSLYWYRQALGQGPEFLTYFNYEAQQDKSGLPNDRFSAERPEGSISTLTIQRTEQRDSAMYRCASSLASGSGPGNTIYFGEGSWLTVV.

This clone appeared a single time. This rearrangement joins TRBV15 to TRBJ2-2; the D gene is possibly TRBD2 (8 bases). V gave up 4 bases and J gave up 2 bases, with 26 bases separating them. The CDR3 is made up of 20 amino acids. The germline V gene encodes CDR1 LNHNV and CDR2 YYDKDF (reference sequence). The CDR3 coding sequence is TGTGCCACCAGCAAGAAGGGGGCAGGGGGGAGCGGGAGTAACACCGGGGAGCTGTTTTTT. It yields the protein CATSKKGAGGSGSNTGELFF.

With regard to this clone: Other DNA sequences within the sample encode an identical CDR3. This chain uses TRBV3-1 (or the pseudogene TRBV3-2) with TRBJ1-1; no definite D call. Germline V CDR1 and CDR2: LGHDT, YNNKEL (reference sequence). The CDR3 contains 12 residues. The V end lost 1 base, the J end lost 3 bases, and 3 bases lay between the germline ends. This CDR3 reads CASSQVDTEAFF. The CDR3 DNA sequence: TGTGCCAGCAGCCAAGTGGACACTGAAGCTTTCTTT.

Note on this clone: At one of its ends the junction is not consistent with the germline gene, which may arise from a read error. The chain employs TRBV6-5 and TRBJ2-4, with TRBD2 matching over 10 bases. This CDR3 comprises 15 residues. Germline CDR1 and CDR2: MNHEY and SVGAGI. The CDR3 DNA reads TGTGCCAGCAGTGACTCGGGACTAGCGCTAAACATTCAGTACTTC. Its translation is CASSDSGLALNIQYF.

The CDR3 loop reads CASSQPQTGQGSYNEQFF. The DNA for the CDR3 is TGTGCCAGCAGCCAGCCCCAAACGGGACAGGGTTCCTACAATGAGCAGTTCTTC. The chain carries TRBV5-4 and TRBJ2-1; 9 bases match TRBD1. With V trimmed by 4 bases and J by 1 base, 12 bases remained unmatched. Germline assignment: CDR1 SGHNT and CDR2 YYREEE (reference sequence). CDR3 size: 18 residues.

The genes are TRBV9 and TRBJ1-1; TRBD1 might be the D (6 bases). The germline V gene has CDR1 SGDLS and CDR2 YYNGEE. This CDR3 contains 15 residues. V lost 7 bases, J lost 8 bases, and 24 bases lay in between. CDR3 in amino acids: CASLRVSQGLTEAFF. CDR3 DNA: TGTGCCAGCTTACGTGTGAGTCAGGGGTTGACGGAAGCTTTCTTT. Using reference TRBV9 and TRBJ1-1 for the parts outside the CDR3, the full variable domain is DSGVTQTPKHLITATGQRVTLRCSPRSGDLSVYWYQQSLDQGLQFLIQYYNGEERAKGNILERFSAQQFPDLHSELNLSSLELGDSALYFCASLRVSQGLTEAFFGQGTRLTVV.

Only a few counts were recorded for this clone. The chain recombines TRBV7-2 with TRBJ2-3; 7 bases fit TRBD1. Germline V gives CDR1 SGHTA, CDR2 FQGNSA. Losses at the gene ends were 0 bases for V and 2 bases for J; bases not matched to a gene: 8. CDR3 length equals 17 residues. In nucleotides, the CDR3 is TGTGCCAGCAGCTTAGCGCGAGGGGGCCCCGCCACAGATACGCAGTATTTT. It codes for CASSLARGGPATDTQYF.

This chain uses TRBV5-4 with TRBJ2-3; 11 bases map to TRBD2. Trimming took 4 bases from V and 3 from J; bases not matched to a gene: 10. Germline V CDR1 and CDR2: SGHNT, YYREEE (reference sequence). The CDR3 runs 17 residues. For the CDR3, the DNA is TGTGCCAGCAGCCCGGTAGCGGGAGGGCCTGGAACAGATACGCAGTATTTT. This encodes CASSPVAGGPGTDTQYF. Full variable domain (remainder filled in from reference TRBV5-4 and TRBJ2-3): ETGVTQSPTHLIKTRGQQVTLRCSSQSGHNTVSWYQQALGQGPQFIFQYYREEENGRGNFPPRFSGLQFPNYSSELNVNALELDDSALYLCASSPVAGGPGTDTQYFGPGTRLTVL.

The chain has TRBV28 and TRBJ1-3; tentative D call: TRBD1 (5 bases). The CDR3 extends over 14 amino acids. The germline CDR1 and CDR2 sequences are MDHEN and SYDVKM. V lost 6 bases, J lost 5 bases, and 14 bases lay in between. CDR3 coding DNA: TGTGCCAGCAGCCTCCGGGGGGGTAGAAACACCATATATTTT. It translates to CASSLRGGRNTIYF.

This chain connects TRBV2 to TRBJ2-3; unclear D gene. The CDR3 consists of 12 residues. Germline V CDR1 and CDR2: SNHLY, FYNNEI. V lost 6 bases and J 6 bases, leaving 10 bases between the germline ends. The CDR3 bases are TGTGCCAGCAGCTGGATCCGGGATACGCAGTATTTT. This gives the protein CASSWIRDTQYF. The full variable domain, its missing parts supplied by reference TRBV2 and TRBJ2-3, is EPEVTQTPSHQVTQMGQEVILRCVPISNHLYFYWYRQILGQKVEFLVSFYNNEISEKSEIFDDQFSVERPDGSNFTLKIRSTKLEDSAMYFCASSWIRDTQYFGPGTRLTVL.

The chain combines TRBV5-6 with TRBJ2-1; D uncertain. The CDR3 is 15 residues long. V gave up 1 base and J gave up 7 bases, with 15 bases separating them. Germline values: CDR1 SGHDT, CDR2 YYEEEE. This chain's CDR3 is CASSLWSIALNEQFF. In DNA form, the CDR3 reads TGTGCCAGCAGCTTGTGGTCTATAGCTCTGAATGAGCAGTTCTTC.

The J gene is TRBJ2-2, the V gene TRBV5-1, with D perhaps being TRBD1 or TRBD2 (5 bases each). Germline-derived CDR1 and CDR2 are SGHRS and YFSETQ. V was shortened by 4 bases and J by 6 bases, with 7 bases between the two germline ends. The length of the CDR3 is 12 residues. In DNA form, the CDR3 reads TGCGCCAGCAGCACGGGACCCGGGGAGCTGTTTTTT. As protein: CASSTGPGELFF.

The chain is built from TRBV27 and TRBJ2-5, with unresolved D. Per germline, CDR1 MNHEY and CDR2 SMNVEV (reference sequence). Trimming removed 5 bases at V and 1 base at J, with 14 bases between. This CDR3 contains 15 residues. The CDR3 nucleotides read TGTGCCAGCAGTCTCTCTCGGGCCCGCCAAGAGACCCAGTACTTC. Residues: CASSLSRARQETQYF.

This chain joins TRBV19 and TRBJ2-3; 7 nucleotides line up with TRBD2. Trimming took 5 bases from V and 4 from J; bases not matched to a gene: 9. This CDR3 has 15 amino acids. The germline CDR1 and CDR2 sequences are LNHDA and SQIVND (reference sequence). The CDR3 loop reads CASSGLAGVPDTQYF. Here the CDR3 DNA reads TGTGCCAGTAGTGGCCTGGCGGGAGTTCCAGATACGCAGTATTTT.

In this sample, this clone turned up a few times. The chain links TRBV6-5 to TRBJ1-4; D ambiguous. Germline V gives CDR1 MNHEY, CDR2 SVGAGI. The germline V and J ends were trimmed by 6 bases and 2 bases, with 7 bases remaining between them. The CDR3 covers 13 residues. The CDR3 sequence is CASRGRTNEKLFF. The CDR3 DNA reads TGTGCCAGCAGGGGCCGGACTAATGAAAAACTGTTTTTT.

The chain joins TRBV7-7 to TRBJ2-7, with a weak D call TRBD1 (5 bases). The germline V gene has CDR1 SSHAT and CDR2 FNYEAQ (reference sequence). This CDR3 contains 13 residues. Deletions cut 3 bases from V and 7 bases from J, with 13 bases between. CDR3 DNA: TGTGCCAGCAGCTTCGGTCCAGGGTTTGAGCAGTACTTC. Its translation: CASSFGPGFEQYF.

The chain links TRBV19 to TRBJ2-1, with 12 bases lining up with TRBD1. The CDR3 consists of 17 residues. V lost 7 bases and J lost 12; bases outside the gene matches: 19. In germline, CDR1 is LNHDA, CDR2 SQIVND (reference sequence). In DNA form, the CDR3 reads TGTGCCAGTAAGGGGACAGGGGGCCCTATGGGTGTTTTGGTGCAGTTCTTC. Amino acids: CASKGTGGPMGVLVQFF.

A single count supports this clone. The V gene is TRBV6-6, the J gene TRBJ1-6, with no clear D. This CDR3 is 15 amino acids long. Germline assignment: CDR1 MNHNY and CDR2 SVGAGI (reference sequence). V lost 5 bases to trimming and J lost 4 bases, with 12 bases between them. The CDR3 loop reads CASSPDPGYNSPLHF. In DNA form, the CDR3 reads TGTGCCAGCAGTCCCGATCCCGGTTATAATTCACCCCTCCACTTT.

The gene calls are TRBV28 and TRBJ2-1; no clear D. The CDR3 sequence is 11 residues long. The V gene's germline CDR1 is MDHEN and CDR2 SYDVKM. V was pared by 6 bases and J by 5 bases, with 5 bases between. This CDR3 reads CASRTNNEQFF. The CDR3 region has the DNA TGTGCCAGCAGGACGAACAATGAGCAGTTCTTC. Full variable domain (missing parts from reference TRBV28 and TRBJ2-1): DVKVTQSSRYLVKRTGEKVFLECVQDMDHENMFWYRQDPGLGLRLIYFSYDVKMKEKGDIPEGYSVSREKKERFSLILESASTNQTSMYLCASRTNNEQFFGPGTRLTVL.

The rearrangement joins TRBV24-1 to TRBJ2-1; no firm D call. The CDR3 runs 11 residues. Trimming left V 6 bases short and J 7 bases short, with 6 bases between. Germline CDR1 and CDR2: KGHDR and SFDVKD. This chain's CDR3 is CATSLGNEQFF. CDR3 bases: TGTGCCACCAGTCTGGGTAATGAGCAGTTCTTC.

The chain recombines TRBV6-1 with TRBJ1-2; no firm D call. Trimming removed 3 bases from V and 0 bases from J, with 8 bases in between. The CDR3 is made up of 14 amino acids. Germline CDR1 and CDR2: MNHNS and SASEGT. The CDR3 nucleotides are TGTGCCAGCAGTGAGGAAGGCCCTAACTATGGCTACACCTTC. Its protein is CASSEEGPNYGYTF.

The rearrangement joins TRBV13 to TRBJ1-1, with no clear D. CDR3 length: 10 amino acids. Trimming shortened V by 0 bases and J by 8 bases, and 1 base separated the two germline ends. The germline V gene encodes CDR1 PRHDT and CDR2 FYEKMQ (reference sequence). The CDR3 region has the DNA TGTGCCAGCAGCTTAGGAGAAGCTTTCTTT. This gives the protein CASSLGEAFF.

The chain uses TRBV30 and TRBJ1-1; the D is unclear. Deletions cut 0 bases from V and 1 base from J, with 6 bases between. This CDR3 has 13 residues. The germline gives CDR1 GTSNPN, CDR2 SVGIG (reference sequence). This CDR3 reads CAWSVLKNTEAFF. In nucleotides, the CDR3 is TGTGCCTGGAGTGTACTTAAGAACACTGAAGCTTTCTTT.